Here is one T cell receptor beta chain with its context. These data come from a study of blood T cell repertoires in COVID-19. V lost 1 base to trimming and J lost 5 bases; unmatched junction nucleotides: 6. CDR3 length: 16 amino acids. Germline lookup yields CDR1 SGDLS and CDR2 YYNGEE. Profiling relied on immunoSEQ multiplex PCR, and the TCRdb table lists in-frame clones only, not all of them. The data show about 51,000 clones, with approximately 85% seen just once and roughly 3% held by the top ten. The origin of this receptor is a man aged 50-60 years with active COVID-19. The chain couples TRBV9 to TRBJ1-6; 7 bases match TRBD1. The material sequenced was peripheral blood. CDR3 in amino acids: CASSVRPGTDNSPLHF. The CDR3 DNA is TGTGCCAGCAGCGTAAGACCCGGGACAGATAATTCACCCCTCCACTTT.